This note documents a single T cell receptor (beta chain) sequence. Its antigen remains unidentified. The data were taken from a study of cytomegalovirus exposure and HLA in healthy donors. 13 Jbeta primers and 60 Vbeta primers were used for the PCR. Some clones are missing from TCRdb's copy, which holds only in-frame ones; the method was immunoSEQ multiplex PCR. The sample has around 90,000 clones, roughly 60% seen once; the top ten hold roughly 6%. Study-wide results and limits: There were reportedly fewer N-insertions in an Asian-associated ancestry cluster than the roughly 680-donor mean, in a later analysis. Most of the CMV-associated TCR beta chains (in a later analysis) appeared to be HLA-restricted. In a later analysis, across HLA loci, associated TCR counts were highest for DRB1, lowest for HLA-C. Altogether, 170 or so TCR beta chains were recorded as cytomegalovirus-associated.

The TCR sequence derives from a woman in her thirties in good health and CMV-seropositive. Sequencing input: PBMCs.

This CDR3 reads CASSLGGPFYGYTF. The DNA for the CDR3 is TGTGCCAGCAGCTTGGGGGGCCCCTTCTATGGCTACACCTTC. This rearrangement joins TRBV5-6 to TRBJ1-2; D may be TRBD1 (5 bases). CDR3 length: 14 amino acids. V was cut by 0 bases and J by 4 bases, with 10 bases left in between. Germline CDR1 is SGHDT and CDR2 is YYEEEE.